This T cell receptor beta chain was found in a study of T cells in Graves' hyperthyroidism and ophthalmopathy. Study at large: Peripheral blood specimens were obtained at initial diagnosis, prior to any treatment. Points from the study as a whole: Blood also held most thyroid clonotypes expanded beyond 0.001.

Trimming removed 9 bases at V and 1 base at J, with 10 bases between. Germline CDR1 MNHEY, CDR2 SVGEGT. The CDR3 sequence is 12 residues long. Patients affected by ophthalmopathy presented a Clinical Activity Score of at least 3, a NOSPECS grade of at least 4, and disease duration below 3 months. Criteria for exclusion of patients were uncontrolled infection, other autoimmune disease, pregnancy or lactation. Turning to this clonotype: Its specificity is not known. A much more abundant neighbour one base away suggests this may be a read error.

Authors of the study amplified TCR beta CDR3 regions from RNA transcripts. Initially, a first-round RT-PCR of the TCR CDR3 employed the HTBI primer set. One entry per CDR3 protein results from TCRdb running MiXCR on the multiplex PCR reads. The sample shows nearly 250,000 distinct CDR3 sequences, over 15% of them seen only once. The V and J genes are TRBV6-2 or TRBV6-3 and TRBJ2-7; possible D gene TRBD1, 5 bases. Specimen: blood. The clonotype comes from a woman aged 18-35 years with Graves' ophthalmopathy. CDR3 bases: TGTGCCAGTGTAAGGGGTTCCTACGAGCAGTACTTC. Protein sequence: CASVRGSYEQYF.